This T cell receptor gamma chain was profiled in a study of Vδ1+ human thymocytes. General study findings and limits: In the thymus, TRG and TRD repertoires looked highly polyclonal with Gaussian CDR3 lengths. TRD repertoires were essentially private, unlike widely shared TRG clonotypes. Despite high sort purity, roughly 20% of thymic T cell receptor delta sequences were Vdelta2.

After alphabeta T cell depletion, CD3+ Vdelta1+ Vdelta2- thymocytes were sorted. Germline CDR1 VTNTFY, CDR2 YDVSTARD (reference sequence). Trimming at V came to 1 base and at J to 5 bases, leaving 5 bases not matched to a gene. CDR3 size: 13 residues. In its sample, this clone was seen a few times. What it binds is unknown. The template was reverse-transcribed extracted RNA. Pooled V-gene forward primers with one constant-region reverse primer generated the CDR3 amplicons by multiplex PCR. TCRdb called clones anew from the multiplex PCR reads with CATT. The sample includes approximately 40,000 gamma-chain clones, around 20% of them seen just once.

The receptor was isolated from a girl under three years old who had congenital heart surgery. This sequence joins TRGV3 and TRGJ1 or TRGJ2. The specimen sequenced was Vdelta1+ gamma-delta thymocytes from the thymus. The subset: FACS-sorted CD3+ TCRalphabeta- TCRVdelta1+ TCRVdelta2- thymocytes. The CDR3 DNA reads TGTGCCACCTGGGACAGTTTCCATTATAAGAAACTCTTT. This sequence encodes CATWDSFHYKKLF.